The clone carrying this TCR beta chain was seen ten or more times. Antigen specificity is unknown. Trimming took 3 bases from V and 4 from J; bases not matched to a gene: 4. The CDR3 covers 16 residues. Germline CDR1 SGHRS, CDR2 YFSETQ. This sample was included in a study of T-cell memory formation after mild COVID-19. Findings and caveats of the study: There was a balanced CD4/CD8 profile in clones contracting day 15 to 85, and later expanders leaned CD4+. Shrinking CD4+ clones resided mostly in CM and EM, and CD8+ ones in EMRA.

One entry per CDR3 protein, called by TCRdb with MiXCR from the 5' RACE reads. The table shows 400,000 or so distinct CDR3 sequences, with 20% to 25% occurring only once. The receptor's source is an adult woman who had mild COVID-19 (a few samples of this study predate the infection). Cell type and time point are not known. The sequencing sample was made of PBMCs or a T cell subset sorted from them (not recorded which). The chain uses TRBV5-1 and TRBJ2-1; TRBD2 matches 13 bases. In DNA, the CDR3 is TGCGCCAGCAGCTCCAGACTAGCGGGGGGTTACAATGAGCAGTTCTTC. Translation gives CASSSRLAGGYNEQFF.